The rows below give T cell receptor beta chains drawn from one sample of a study of cytomegalovirus exposure and HLA in healthy donors. Assay used: immunoSEQ multiplex PCR; TCRdb lists only in-frame clones, some missing. The table shows fewer than 200,000 clones, with 90% to 97% occurring only once. Sequenced material: PBMCs. The receptor source for this set is a woman between 18 and 29 years old in good health and CMV-seronegative. Both conserved end residues are part of each CDR3. The order of the fields is V gene, J gene, clone size, D gene, CDR3 protein, CDR3 DNA. D genes are given only for firm matches. Clone size appears in some rows only: once, few, many, or a class for an expanded clone.

TRBV7-3	TRBJ2-3	.	TRBD2	CASSPRGAGSTDTQYF	TGTGCCAGCAGCCCGCGGGGAGCGGGGAGCACAGATACGCAGTATTTT
TRBV4-3	TRBJ1-4	.	TRBD1	CASSPGQINEKLFF	TGCGCCAGCAGCCCGGGACAGATTAATGAAAAACTGTTTTTT
TRBV5-1	TRBJ2-7	.	TRBD1	CASSWGQGDYEQYF	TGCGCCAGCAGCTGGGGACAGGGAGACTACGAGCAGTACTTC
TRBV5-1	TRBJ2-2	.	TRBD1	CASSSDRAGGELFF	TGCGCCAGCAGCTCGGACAGGGCGGGCGGGGAGCTGTTTTTT
TRBV11-2	TRBJ2-1	.	.	CASSLGLTLNSYNEQFF	TGTGCCAGCAGCTTAGGCTTGACATTGAACTCCTACAATGAGCAGTTCTTC
TRBV9	TRBJ2-2	.	TRBD2	CASSVGPSGGAGELFF	TGTGCCAGCAGCGTAGGGCCTAGCGGGGGGGCCGGGGAGCTGTTTTTT
TRBV6-5	TRBJ1-2	.	.	CASSWGQGYTF	TGTGCCAGCAGTTGGGGACAAGGCTACACCTTC
TRBV5-1	TRBJ1-1	once	.	CASSLRQGMLTEAFF	TGCGCCAGCAGCTTGAGGCAGGGCATGCTCACTGAAGCTTTCTTT
TRBV11-3	TRBJ1-1	.	.	CASSQQVNTEAFF	TGTGCCAGCAGCCAACAGGTGAACACTGAAGCTTTCTTT
TRBV7-2	TRBJ1-1	.	TRBD1	CASSFKQGAGGTEAFF	TGTGCCAGCAGCTTCAAACAGGGGGCGGGTGGCACTGAAGCTTTCTTT
TRBV5-6	TRBJ1-1	.	TRBD1	CASSLAQGATEAFF	TGTGCCAGCAGCTTGGCTCAGGGGGCCACTGAAGCTTTCTTT
TRBV5-1	TRBJ1-6	.	.	CASSLTAWAPLHF	TGCGCCAGCAGCTTGACAGCCTGGGCACCCCTCCACTTT
TRBV7-2	TRBJ2-5	once	TRBD2	CASSLAGGRETQYF	TGTGCCAGCAGCTTAGCCGGGGGGAGGGAGACCCAGTACTTC
TRBV5-1	TRBJ2-6	.	.	CASSPTTGSSGANVLTF	TGCGCCAGCAGCCCCACGACAGGATCGTCTGGGGCCAACGTCCTGACTTTC
TRBV5-1	TRBJ2-4	.	.	CASSLAQGAKNIQYF	TGCGCCAGCAGCTTGGCGCAGGGGGCCAAAAACATTCAGTACTTC
TRBV6-1	TRBJ1-5	once	.	CASSEGGTQSQHF	TGTGCCAGCAGTGAAGGGGGCACTCAGTCCCAGCATTTT
TRBV11-2	TRBJ1-3	once	.	CASSLDGSSGNTIYF	TGTGCCAGCAGCTTAGATGGGAGCTCTGGAAACACCATATATTTT
TRBV5-6	TRBJ1-6	.	TRBD1	CASSQDRDSPLHF	TGTGCCAGCAGCCAAGACAGGGATTCACCCCTCCACTTT
TRBV15	TRBJ2-3	.	.	CATSNAGASMIGQYF	TGTGCCACCAGCAACGCGGGGGCCTCAATGATCGGGCAGTATTTT
TRBV9	TRBJ1-1	.	.	CASSRSNTEAFF	TGTGCCAGCAGTCGTTCGAACACTGAAGCTTTCTTT